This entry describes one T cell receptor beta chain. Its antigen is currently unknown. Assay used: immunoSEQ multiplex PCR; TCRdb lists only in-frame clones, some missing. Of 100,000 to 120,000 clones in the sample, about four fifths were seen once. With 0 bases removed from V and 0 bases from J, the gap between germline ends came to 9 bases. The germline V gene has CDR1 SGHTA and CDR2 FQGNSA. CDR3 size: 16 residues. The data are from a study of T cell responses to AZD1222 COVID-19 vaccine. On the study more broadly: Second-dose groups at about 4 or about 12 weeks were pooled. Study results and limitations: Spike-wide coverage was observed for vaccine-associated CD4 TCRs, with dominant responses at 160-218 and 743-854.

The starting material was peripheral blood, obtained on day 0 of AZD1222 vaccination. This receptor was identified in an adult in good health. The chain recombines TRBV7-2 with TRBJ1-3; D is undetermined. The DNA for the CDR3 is TGTGCCAGCAGCTTAGCACGACGGTTCTCTGGAAACACCATATATTTT. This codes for CASSLARRFSGNTIYF.